This TCR beta chain was sequenced in a study of blood T cell repertoires in COVID-19. Turning to the study itself: T cells, B-cell-depleted T cells, or PBMCs supplied cDNA or gDNA.

Germline CDR1 LGHDT, CDR2 YNNKEL (reference sequence). The CDR3 sequence is 16 residues long. V lost 3 bases and J lost 6; bases outside the gene matches: 7. Only in-frame clones appear in the TCRdb table, and some are missing; sequencing was by immunoSEQ multiplex PCR. This sample has 270,000 or so clones; around 86% occur once, and the top ten carry about an eighth. V and J are TRBV3-1 (or the pseudogene TRBV3-2) and TRBJ2-1, with 11 bases matching TRBD2. The sample comprised peripheral blood. This TCR was sampled from a human donor in a cohort sampled during active COVID-19. The CDR3 sequence: CASSQVAGGGRNEQFF. The CDR3 coding sequence is TGTGCCAGCAGCCAGGTAGCGGGAGGGGGGCGCAATGAGCAGTTCTTC.